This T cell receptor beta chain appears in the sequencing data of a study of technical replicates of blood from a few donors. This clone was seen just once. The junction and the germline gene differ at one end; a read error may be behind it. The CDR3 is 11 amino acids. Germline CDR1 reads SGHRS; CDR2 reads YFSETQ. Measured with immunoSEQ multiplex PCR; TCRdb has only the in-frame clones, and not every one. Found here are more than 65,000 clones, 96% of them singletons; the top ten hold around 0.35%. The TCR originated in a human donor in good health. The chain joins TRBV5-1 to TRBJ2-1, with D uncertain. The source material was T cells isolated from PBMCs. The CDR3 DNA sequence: TGCGCCAGCAGCTCCAACAATGAGCAGTTCTTC. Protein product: CASSSNNEQFF.